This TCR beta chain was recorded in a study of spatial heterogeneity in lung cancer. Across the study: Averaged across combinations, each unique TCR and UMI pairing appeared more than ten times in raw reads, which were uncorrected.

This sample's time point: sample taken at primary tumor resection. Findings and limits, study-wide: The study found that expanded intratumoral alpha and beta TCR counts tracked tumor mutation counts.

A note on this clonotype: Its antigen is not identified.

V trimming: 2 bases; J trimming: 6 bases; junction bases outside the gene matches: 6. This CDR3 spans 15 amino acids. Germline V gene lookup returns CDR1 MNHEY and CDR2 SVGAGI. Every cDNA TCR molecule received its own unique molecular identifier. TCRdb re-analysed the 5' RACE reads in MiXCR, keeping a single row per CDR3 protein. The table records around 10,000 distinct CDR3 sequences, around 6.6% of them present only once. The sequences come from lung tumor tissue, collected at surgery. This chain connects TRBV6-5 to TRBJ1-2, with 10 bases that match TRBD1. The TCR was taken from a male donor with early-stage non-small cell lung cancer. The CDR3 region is CASSYHRDRGNGYTF. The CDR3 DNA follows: TGTGCCAGCAGTTACCACCGGGACAGGGGAAATGGCTACACCTTC.